Listed here are 15 T cell receptor beta chains from one sample, sequenced in a study of T-cell memory formation after mild COVID-19 (dated by TCRdb to the early 2020s). Library construction relied on 5' RACE. Sequencing relied on an Illumina NovaSeq 6000. TCRdb reworked the public reads: Q25 trimming with fastp, MiXCR clone assembly, productive beta chains retained. Each CDR3 protein gets just one entry, which takes the most common genes and DNA from the rows behind it. This sample gives some 600,000 distinct CDR3 sequences in total; 17% of them show up just once. Jointly, the top ten make up roughly 7.8% of the sample. Sequenced: PBMCs or a T cell subset sorted from them (not recorded which). Receptor source: an adult woman who had mild COVID-19 (a few samples of this study predate the infection). The sample titles of this study are shuffled in the database, so cell type and time point are left out; the donor was told from shared clones.

This sequence joins TRBV5-1 and TRBJ1-1; D is undetermined. The length of the CDR3 is 12 residues. CDR1 is SGHRS, CDR2 YFSETQ, per germline. Trimming shortened V by 0 bases and J by 8 bases, and 8 bases separated the two germline ends. In nucleotides, the CDR3 is TGCGCCAGCAGCTTGGAAGGGTTGGAAGCTTTCTTT. This sequence encodes CASSLEGLEAFF.

A remark on this clonotype: The junction differs from germline at one of its ends, possibly a read error. The chain is built from TRBV20-1 and TRBJ2-3, with a possible D match to TRBD2 (5 bases). Germline V gives CDR1 DFQATT, CDR2 SNEGSKA (reference sequence). The CDR3 has 15 amino acids. As DNA, the CDR3 is TGCAGTGTTAGAAGGAGGACCCTAGCCACAGATACGCAGTATTTT. Translated, it gives CSVRRRTLATDTQYF.

This clonotype was seen repeatedly, ten times or more. The genes are TRBV9 and TRBJ2-6; D ambiguous. V was trimmed by 5 bases and J by 4 bases, leaving 10 bases between them. CDR1 SGDLS and CDR2 YYNGEE come from the germline V gene. The CDR3 runs 14 residues. The CDR3 region has the DNA TGTGCCAGCAGTCGCGTGTCCGGGGCCAACGTCCTGACTTTC. It yields the protein CASSRVSGANVLTF.

This clonotype has just a few counts. This chain joins TRBV6-2 or TRBV6-3 and TRBJ2-1; 7 positions match TRBD2. The CDR3 consists of 18 residues. The junction had 17 bases not matched to a gene; V was cut back by 5 bases and J by 4 bases. Germline V CDR1 and CDR2: MNHEY, SVGEGT. DNA of the CDR3: TGTGCCAGCAGTCCAGGACTAGGGTCTCTACTACAGTACAATGAGCAGTTCTTC. It yields the protein CASSPGLGSLLQYNEQFF.

As DNA, the CDR3 is TGCAGTGCTAGAGATCTCAAGGTGACCTCCATTGGGCCCCAGCATTTT. Amino acids: CSARDLKVTSIGPQHF. This chain joins TRBV20-1 and TRBJ1-5; D is ambiguous. CDR3 length: 16 amino acids. V was clipped by 0 bases and J by 9 bases, with 21 bases between them. CDR1 and CDR2 (germline): DFQATT, SNEGSKA (reference sequence).

A few counts support this clonotype. The gene calls are TRBV7-9 and TRBJ2-1; no definite D call. This CDR3 comprises 13 residues. V shed 3 bases and J shed 4 bases, with 7 bases lying between them. Germline assignment: CDR1 SEHNR and CDR2 FQNEAQ (reference sequence). This chain's CDR3 is CASSLSLYNEQFF. CDR3 DNA sequence: TGTGCCAGCAGCTTGAGTCTATACAATGAGCAGTTCTTC.

The gene calls are TRBV7-3 and TRBJ1-4; D remains ambiguous. The V gene's germline CDR1 is SGHTA and CDR2 FQGTGA. Deletions cut 1 base from V and 5 bases from J, with 11 bases between. This CDR3 region has 15 residues. The CDR3 coding sequence is TGTGCCAGCAGCTTAAGGGGAGGACCCAATGAAAAACTGTTTTTT. Amino acid sequence: CASSLRGGPNEKLFF.

This clonotype was counted between two and nine times. The J gene is TRBJ1-1, the V gene TRBV7-8; maybe TRBD1 (5 bases). The CDR3 extends over 16 amino acids. The V gene's germline CDR1 is SGHVS and CDR2 FQNEAQ. V dropped 1 base and J dropped 5 bases, with 17 bases sitting between them. CDR3 bases: TGTGCCAGCAGCTTAGGTTCAGGAAGGGGAAATACTGAAGCTTTCTTT. It codes for CASSLGSGRGNTEAFF.

This clonotype turned up a few times. The chain couples TRBV5-1 to TRBJ2-3, with D possibly matching TRBD2 (6 bases). There are 13 residues in the CDR3. V was trimmed by 0 bases and J by 11 bases, leaving 13 bases between them. Germline V gene data show CDR1 as SGHRS and CDR2 as YFSETQ. The CDR3 sequence is CASSLAGTSKQYF. As DNA, the CDR3 is TGCGCCAGCAGCTTGGCCGGGACTTCGAAGCAGTATTTT.

The chain has TRBV11-2 and TRBJ1-1; no clear D gene. Trimming pared 0 bases from V and 5 bases from J, leaving 16 bases between. The CDR3 is 16 residues long. Germline V CDR1 and CDR2: SGHAT, FQNNGV. The CDR3 DNA follows: TGTGCCAGCAGCTTAGATATCTCAATACGGGATACTGAAGCTTTCTTT. This sequence encodes CASSLDISIRDTEAFF.

This rearrangement joins TRBV24-1 to TRBJ2-2; tentative D call: TRBD1 (5 bases). V was pared by 3 bases and J by 4 bases, with 17 bases between. CDR1 and CDR2 (germline): KGHDR, SFDVKD. The CDR3 contains 17 residues. In DNA, the CDR3 is TGTGCCACCAGTGATCCTACCTTGGGGCGCGGCACCGGGGAGCTGTTTTTT. Translating gives CATSDPTLGRGTGELFF.

This clonotype has at least ten counts. This chain connects TRBV25-1 to TRBJ2-1, with 9 bases matching TRBD2. Losses at the gene ends were 11 bases for V and 7 bases for J; bases not matched to a gene: 9. The CDR3 spans 13 residues. Germline loops: CDR1 MGHDK, CDR2 SYGVNS. CDR3 coding DNA: TGTGCCGCCAGGCGGGAGGGCCTGAATGAGCAGTTCTTC. This codes for CAARREGLNEQFF.

The V and J genes are TRBV5-6 and TRBJ1-2; a possible D gene is TRBD1 (5 bases). Germline CDR1 SGHDT, CDR2 YYEEEE. The V end lost 4 bases, the J end lost 3 bases, and 19 bases lay between the germline ends. There are 16 residues in the CDR3. CDR3 DNA sequence: TGTGCCAGCAGCCAGATATCGGGCCGGGGCCACTATGGCTACACCTTC. As protein: CASSQISGRGHYGYTF.

This clonotype was counted between two and nine times. The J gene is TRBJ2-6, the V gene TRBV5-1; 7 bases map to TRBD1. CDR1 and CDR2 (germline): SGHRS, YFSETQ. The CDR3 consists of 18 residues. V lost 0 bases to trimming and J lost 1 base; unmatched junction nucleotides: 7. The CDR3 bases are TGCGCCAGCAGCTTGGCCAGGGGGAAGTTGTCTGGGGCCAACGTCCTGACTTTC. Encoded protein: CASSLARGKLSGANVLTF.

In this sample, this clonotype turned up a few times. This chain links TRBV29-1 with TRBJ1-5, with a tentative D call TRBD1 (5 bases). Germline lookup yields CDR1 SQVTM and CDR2 ANQGSEA. The ends were cut back, 4 bases at V and 3 bases at J, with 10 bases in the middle. CDR3 length: 13 residues. CDR3 bases: TGCAGCGTTGCACCGGGACCCAATCAGCCCCAGCATTTT. Amino acid sequence: CSVAPGPNQPQHF.